This is a list of T cell receptor beta chains from one sample in a study of chemoradiotherapy in HPV16-positive cancers. Profiled with immunoSEQ multiplex PCR; TCRdb holds only in-frame clones, not every one. The data show roughly 32,000 clones, 80% to 90% seen once. Sequenced here: blood, sampled from a patient who underwent chemoradiotherapy. These receptors originate from a human donor with HPV-associated anogenital cancer. Both conserved end residues are trimmed from each CDR3.

TRBV11-2,TRBJ1-1,ASSYRGFGEAF
TRBV27,TRBJ2-3,ASRPSGADTQY
TRBV4-3,TRBJ2-1,ASSQDRQGNEEQF
TRBV5-1,TRBJ2-1,ASTETSGYNEQF
TRBV30,TRBJ2-5,AWRRGEEGGETQY
TRBV6-5,TRBJ1-2,ASRPPETYGYT
TRBV7-2,TRBJ1-5,ASSLEGRGQH
TRBV14,TRBJ1-6,ASSQGGSPVTNLH
TRBV7-3,TRBJ2-7,ASSLTVTDEQY
TRBV23-1,TRBJ2-4,ASSSKGQLAKNIQY
TRBV12-2,TRBJ1-1,ASRLGGPGLNTEAF
TRBV7-3,TRBJ1-3,ASSAGGAGANTIY
TRBV29-1,TRBJ2-7,SVRDLYEQY
TRBV6-1,TRBJ1-3,ASQPAGGNTIY
TRBV15,TRBJ1-1,ATSRGLEGWNTEAF
TRBV6-1,TRBJ2-3,ASSELSGITDTQY
TRBV11-1,TRBJ2-7,ASSLSGTSARDSYEQY
TRBV4-3,TRBJ1-4,ASSQTGGIDEKLF
TRBV4-1,TRBJ2-7,ASSQGVISGAIPYEQY
TRBV25-1,TRBJ1-4,ASSEAGTYNEKLF
TRBV4-3,TRBJ2-7,ASSQDRAGLYEQY
TRBV4-2,TRBJ1-3,ASSQDLDVSGNTIY
TRBV6-5,TRBJ1-3,ASRPRGNTIY
TRBV5-5,TRBJ1-2,ATSGQGNYGYT
TRBV11-2,TRBJ1-5,ASSSGPRNQPQH
TRBV5-4,TRBJ2-7,ASSLLTSGGKEQY
TRBV18,.,ASSPATAYEQY
TRBV5-4,TRBJ1-1,ASSLQVADTEAF
TRBV5-6,TRBJ2-1,ASRWRESSYNEQF
TRBV11-2,TRBJ2-3,ASSLASSGDHTDTQY
TRBV19,TRBJ2-3,ASRSGSGVNTQY
TRBV5-3,TRBJ2-1,ARSLGIKQF
TRBV19,TRBJ2-6,ASSRGELAGANVLT
TRBV6-1,TRBJ1-1,ASTRVPEAF
TRBV4-2,TRBJ2-5,ASSQEGLNQETQY
TRBV30,TRBJ2-4,AWSVFGAKNIQY
TRBV1,TRBJ2-1,TSSLRGPPIDEQF
TRBV19,TRBJ2-7,ASSPRDTLSYEQY
TRBV7-2,TRBJ1-2,ASSSGGAGYGYT
TRBV5-4,TRBJ2-7,ASSARDGNYEQY
TRBV5-4,TRBJ2-1,ASTFGPVDNEQF
TRBV19,TRBJ1-4,AARDRVNEKLF
TRBV5-6,TRBJ2-7,ASSLGQGAYEQY
TRBV5-1,TRBJ2-2,ASMDGRSNTGELF